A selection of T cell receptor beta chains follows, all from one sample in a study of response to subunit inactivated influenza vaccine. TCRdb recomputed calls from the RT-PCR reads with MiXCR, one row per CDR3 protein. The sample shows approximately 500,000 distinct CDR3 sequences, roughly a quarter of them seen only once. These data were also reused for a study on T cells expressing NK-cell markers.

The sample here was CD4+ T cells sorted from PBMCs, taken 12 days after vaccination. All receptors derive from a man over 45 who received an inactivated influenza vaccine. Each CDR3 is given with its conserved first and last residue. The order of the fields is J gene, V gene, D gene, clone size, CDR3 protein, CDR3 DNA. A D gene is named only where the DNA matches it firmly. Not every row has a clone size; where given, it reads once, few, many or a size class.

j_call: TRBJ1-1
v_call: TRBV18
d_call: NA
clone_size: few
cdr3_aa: CASSLTVPGTKNTEAFF
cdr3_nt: TGTGCCAGCTCACTAACCGTCCCGGGCACAAAGAACACTGAAGCTTTCTTT

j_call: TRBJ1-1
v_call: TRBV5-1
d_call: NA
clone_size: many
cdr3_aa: CASSSRAGGTEAFF
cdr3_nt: TGCGCCAGCAGCTCCCGCGCGGGGGGCACTGAAGCTTTCTTT

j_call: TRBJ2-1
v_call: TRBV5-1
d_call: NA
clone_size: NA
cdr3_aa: CASSLESADNEQFF
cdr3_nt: TGCGCCAGCAGCTTGGAATCGGCCGACAATGAGCAGTTCTTC

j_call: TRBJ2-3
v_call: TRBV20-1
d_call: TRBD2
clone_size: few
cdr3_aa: CSAMGSSGGSTDTQYF
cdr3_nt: TGCAGTGCTATGGGTTCTAGCGGGGGGAGCACAGATACGCAGTATTTT

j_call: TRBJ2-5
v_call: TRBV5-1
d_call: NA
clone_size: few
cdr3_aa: CASSLSRDRQETQYF
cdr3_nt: TGCGCCAGCAGCTTGTCCCGGGATCGTCAAGAGACCCAGTACTTC

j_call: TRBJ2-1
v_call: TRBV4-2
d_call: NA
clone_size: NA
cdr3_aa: CASSQETGRYNEQFF
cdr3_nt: TGTGCCAGCAGCCAAGAGACGGGGCGATACAATGAGCAGTTCTTC

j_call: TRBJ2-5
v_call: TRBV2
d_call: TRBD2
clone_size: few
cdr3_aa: CASSEALADTETQYF
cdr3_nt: TGTGCCAGCAGTGAAGCGCTAGCGGACACGGAGACCCAGTACTTC

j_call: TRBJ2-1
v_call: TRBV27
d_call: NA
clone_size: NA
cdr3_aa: CASWQYNEQFF
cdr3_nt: TGTGCCAGCTGGCAATACAATGAGCAGTTCTTC

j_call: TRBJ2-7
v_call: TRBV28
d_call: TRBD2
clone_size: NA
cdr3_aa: CASSPRTSGSPYEQYF
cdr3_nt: TGTGCCAGCAGCCCCCGGACTAGCGGGAGCCCCTACGAGCAGTACTTC

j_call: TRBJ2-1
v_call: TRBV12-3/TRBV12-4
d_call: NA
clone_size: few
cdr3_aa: CASTSLSYFSYNEQFF
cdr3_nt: TGTGCCAGCACCTCTTTATCGTACTTTTCCTACAATGAGCAGTTCTTC

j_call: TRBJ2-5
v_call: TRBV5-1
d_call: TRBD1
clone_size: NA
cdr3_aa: CASSPLQGARETQYF
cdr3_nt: TGCGCCAGCAGCCCCCTCCAGGGGGCGAGGGAGACCCAGTACTTC

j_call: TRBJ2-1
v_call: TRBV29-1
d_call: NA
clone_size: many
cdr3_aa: CSTRNSAEQFF
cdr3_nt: TGCAGCACGAGGAACTCCGCTGAGCAGTTCTTC

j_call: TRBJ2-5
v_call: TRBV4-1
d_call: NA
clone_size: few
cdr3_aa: CASSQAVSETQYF
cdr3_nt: TGCGCCAGCAGCCAAGCTGTCTCAGAGACCCAGTACTTC